This T cell receptor beta chain comes out of a study of technical replicates of blood from several donors. The V end was cut by 1 base, the J end by 1 base, with 18 bases between. CDR3 size: 18 residues. Germline CDR1 reads LNHNV; CDR2 reads YYDKDF (reference sequence). The assay was immunoSEQ multiplex PCR, and TCRdb's table has in-frame clones only and misses some. This sample carries about 100,000 clones, over 95% of them seen once, and the ten largest clones take roughly 0.21%. Sequencing input: T cells isolated from PBMCs. This clonotype was sampled from a human donor in good health. The gene calls are TRBV15 and TRBJ2-3; perhaps TRBD2 as D (5 bases). The CDR3 coding sequence is TGTGCCACCAGCAGAGGGAGTCGGAGGCCCTCGGGCACAGATACGCAGTATTTT. Translated: CATSRGSRRPSGTDTQYF.